Listed below are T cell receptor beta chains from one sample, sequenced in a study of shared clonotypes between healthy human individuals. Assay used: immunoSEQ multiplex PCR; TCRdb lists only in-frame clones, some missing. The sample includes approximately 2,000,000 clones, 93% of them seen just once. Material for sequencing was naive CD8+ T cells from PBMCs. The receptors originated from a young man in good health. Some clones in this sample may be carry-over from other donors' samples. Each CDR3 is given with its conserved first and last residue. The order of the fields is D gene, V gene, clone size, CDR3 length, J gene, CDR3 DNA, CDR3 protein. D genes are given only for firm matches. The listing skips clone size in some rows; elsewhere it reads once, few, many or a size class.

>-|TRBV19|-|13|TRBJ1-2
TGTGCCAGTAGTATTGGGGACGGCTCGGGCTACACCTTC
CASSIGDGSGYTF
>-|TRBV28|-|14|TRBJ1-1
TGTGCCAGCAGTTTACCACAGATGAACACTGAAGCTTTCTTT
CASSLPQMNTEAFF
>TRBD1|TRBV7-9|-|19|TRBJ2-7
TGTGCCAGCAGCTTAGCAGTCTTAATTGGGACAGGGCTAACCTACGAGCAGTACTTC
CASSLAVLIGTGLTYEQYF
>-|TRBV2|-|14|TRBJ2-2
TGTGCCAGCAGTGAAGACAGGGTGGCCGGGGAGCTGTTTTTT
CASSEDRVAGELFF
>-|TRBV19|-|13|TRBJ2-7
TGTGCCAGTAGTAGCGGGCAGTCCTACGAGCAGTACTTC
CASSSGQSYEQYF
>-|TRBV7-2|-|15|TRBJ2-3
TGTGCCAGCAGCCTCGGGGTGAGTACTGCGGATACGCAGTATTTT
CASSLGVSTADTQYF
>TRBD1|TRBV9|once|14|TRBJ2-5
TGTGCCAGCAGCGGAGGGACAGGGCAAGAGACCCAGTACTTC
CASSGGTGQETQYF
>TRBD1|TRBV27|-|16|TRBJ2-7
TGTGCCAGCAGTCCACGGACAGGGGGTTACATCTACGAGCAGTACTTC
CASSPRTGGYIYEQYF
>-|TRBV7-9|once|14|TRBJ2-5
TGTGCCAGCAGCTTCCAGGGGGGACAAGAGACCCAGTACTTC
CASSFQGGQETQYF
>TRBD2|TRBV27|-|15|TRBJ2-3
TGTGCCAGCAGACCCAGACTAGCGGGAACAGATACGCAGTATTTT
CASRPRLAGTDTQYF
>-|TRBV28|-|14|TRBJ2-1
TGTGCCAGCAGTTGGCGGCGGGACTACAATGAGCAGTTCTTC
CASSWRRDYNEQFF
>-|TRBV6-5|-|15|TRBJ1-4
TGTGCCAGCAGTTACTCCTTTCGGCTGAATGAAAAACTGTTTTTT
CASSYSFRLNEKLFF
>-|TRBV5-1|-|14|TRBJ2-7
TGCGCCAGCAGCTTCCAGTCTCGTGGCTACGAGCAGTACTTC
CASSFQSRGYEQYF
>TRBD1|TRBV10-3|-|13|TRBJ2-7
TGTGCCACCGGACAGGTTACTTCCTACGAGCAGTACTTC
CATGQVTSYEQYF
>TRBD1|TRBV4-3|-|16|TRBJ2-1
TGCGCCAGCAGCCAAGATTCAGGGGGCGCCTACAATGAGCAGTTCTTC
CASSQDSGGAYNEQFF
>-|TRBV5-6|-|14|TRBJ1-2
TGTGCCAGCAGTCTCGCGGAGACGCTCTATGGCTACACCTTC
CASSLAETLYGYTF
>-|TRBV6-6|-|13|TRBJ2-5
TGTGCCAGCAGTCTGGCCAAAAAAGAGACCCAGTACTTC
CASSLAKKETQYF
>-|TRBV7-2|-|17|TRBJ2-5
TGTGCCAGCAGCTTAGACCCTTTCGGGAACCACCTGGAGACCCAGTACTTC
CASSLDPFGNHLETQYF
>-|TRBV19|-|11|TRBJ2-1
TGTGCCAGTAGGTTTGGCAATGAGCAGTTCTTC
CASRFGNEQFF
>TRBD1|TRBV9|-|12|TRBJ1-1
TGTGCCAGCAGCCCGGGACAGGGCCAAGCTTTCTTT
CASSPGQGQAFF
>-|TRBV5-6|few|15|TRBJ2-7
TGTGCCAGCAGTAACAGATGGCAGCGTACCTACGAGCAGTACTTC
CASSNRWQRTYEQYF
>-|TRBV19|-|14|TRBJ2-1
TGTGCCAGTAGTATCGTGGACACTGACAATGAGCAGTTCTTC
CASSIVDTDNEQFF
>-|TRBV7-9|-|14|TRBJ2-5
TGTGCCAGCAGCGCATTCCGGGGCCAAGAGACCCAGTACTTC
CASSAFRGQETQYF